This T cell receptor (beta chain) was found in a study of blood T cell repertoires in COVID-19. Study-wide background: Material from acute and convalescent COVID-19 was sourced from the United States, Italy and Spain. T cells, B-cell-depleted T cells, or PBMCs supplied cDNA or gDNA.

V shed 0 bases, J shed 8 bases, and the junction held 8 bases outside the gene matches. Per the germline V gene, CDR1 is SGHRS and CDR2 is YFSETQ. This CDR3 region has 16 residues. Under the authors' procedure: Reference gene primers were amplified, and this amplification served to estimate nucleated cell counts. Clones were sequenced by immunoSEQ multiplex PCR, and TCRdb holds only the in-frame ones, with some missing. V, J and clone size are taken as reported in that table, and D and trimming were inferred from the DNA itself. The sample holds approximately 250,000 clones, more than 75% seen once. The rearrangement uses TRBV5-1 and TRBJ2-1; 10 bases fit TRBD2. The sequence was obtained from a man aged 35-49 years with active or convalescent COVID-19. The sequenced sample was peripheral blood. The CDR3 is CASSLESGRALHEQFF. CDR3 coding DNA: TGCGCCAGCAGCTTGGAGAGCGGGAGGGCCCTCCATGAGCAGTTCTTC.